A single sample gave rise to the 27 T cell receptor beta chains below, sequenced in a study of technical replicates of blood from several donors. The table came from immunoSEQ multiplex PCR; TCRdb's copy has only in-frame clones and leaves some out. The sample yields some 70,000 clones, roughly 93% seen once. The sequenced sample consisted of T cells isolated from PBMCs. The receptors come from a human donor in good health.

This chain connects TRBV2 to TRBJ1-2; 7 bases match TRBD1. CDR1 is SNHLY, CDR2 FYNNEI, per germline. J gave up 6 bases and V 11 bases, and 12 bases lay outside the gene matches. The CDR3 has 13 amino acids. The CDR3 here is CACWAGRGDGYTF. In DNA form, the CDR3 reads TGTGCCTGTTGGGCAGGCAGGGGGGATGGCTACACCTTC.

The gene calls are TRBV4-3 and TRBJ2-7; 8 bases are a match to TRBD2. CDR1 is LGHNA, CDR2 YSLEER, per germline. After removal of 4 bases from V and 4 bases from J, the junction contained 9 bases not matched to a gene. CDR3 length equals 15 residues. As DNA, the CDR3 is TGCGCCAGCAGCCTAAGAGCGGGAGCAGGGTACGAGCAGTACTTC. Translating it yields CASSLRAGAGYEQYF.

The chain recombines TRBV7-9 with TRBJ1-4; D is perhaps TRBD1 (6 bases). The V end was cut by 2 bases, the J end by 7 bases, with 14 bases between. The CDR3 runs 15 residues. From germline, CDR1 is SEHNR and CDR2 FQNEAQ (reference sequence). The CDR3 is CASSLWSGVVEKLFF. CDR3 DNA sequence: TGTGCCAGCAGCTTATGGTCAGGGGTGGTTGAAAAACTGTTTTTT.

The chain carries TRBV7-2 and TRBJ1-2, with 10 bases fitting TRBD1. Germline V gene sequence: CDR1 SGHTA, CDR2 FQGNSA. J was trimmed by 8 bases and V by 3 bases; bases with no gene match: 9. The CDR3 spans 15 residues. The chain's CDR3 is CASSLDDRGRRGYTF. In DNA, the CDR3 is TGTGCCAGCAGCTTGGACGACAGGGGGCGAAGAGGCTACACCTTC.

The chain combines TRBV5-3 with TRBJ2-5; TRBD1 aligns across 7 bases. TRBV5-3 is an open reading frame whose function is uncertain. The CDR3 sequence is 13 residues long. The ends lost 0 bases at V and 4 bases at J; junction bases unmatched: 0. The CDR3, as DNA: TGTGCCAGAAGCTTGGACAGGGGAGAGACCCAGTACTTC. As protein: CARSLDRGETQYF.

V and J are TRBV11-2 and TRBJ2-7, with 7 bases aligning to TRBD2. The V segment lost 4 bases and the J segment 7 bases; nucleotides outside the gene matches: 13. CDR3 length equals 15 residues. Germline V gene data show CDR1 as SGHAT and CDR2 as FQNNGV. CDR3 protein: CASSYRDYRGWEQYF. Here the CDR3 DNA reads TGTGCCAGCAGCTACCGGGACTATAGAGGGTGGGAGCAGTACTTC.

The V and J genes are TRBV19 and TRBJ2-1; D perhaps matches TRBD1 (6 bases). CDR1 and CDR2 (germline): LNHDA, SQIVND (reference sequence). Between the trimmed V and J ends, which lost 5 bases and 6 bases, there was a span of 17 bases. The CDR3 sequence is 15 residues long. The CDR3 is CASSPPGHRSNEQFF. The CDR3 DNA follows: TGTGCCAGTAGTCCCCCGGGACACCGCTCCAATGAGCAGTTCTTC.

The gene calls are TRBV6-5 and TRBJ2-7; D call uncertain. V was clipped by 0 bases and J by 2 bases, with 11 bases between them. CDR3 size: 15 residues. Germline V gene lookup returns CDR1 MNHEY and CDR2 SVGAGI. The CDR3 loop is CASSYSLERAYEQYF. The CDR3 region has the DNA TGTGCCAGCAGTTACTCCCTCGAACGAGCCTACGAGCAGTACTTC.

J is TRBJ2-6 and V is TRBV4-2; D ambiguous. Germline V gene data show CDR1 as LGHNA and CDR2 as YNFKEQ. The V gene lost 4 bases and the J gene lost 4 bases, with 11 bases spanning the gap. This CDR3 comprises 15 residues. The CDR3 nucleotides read TGTGCCAGCAGCCGCGCCCCTCTCGGGGCCAACGTCCTGACTTTC. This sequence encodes CASSRAPLGANVLTF.

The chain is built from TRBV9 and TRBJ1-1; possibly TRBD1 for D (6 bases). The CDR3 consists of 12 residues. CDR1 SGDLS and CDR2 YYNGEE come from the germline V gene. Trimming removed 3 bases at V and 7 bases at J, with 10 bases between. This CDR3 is CASSAGGLEAFF. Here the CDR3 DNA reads TGTGCCAGCAGCGCGGGGGGCCTTGAAGCTTTCTTT.

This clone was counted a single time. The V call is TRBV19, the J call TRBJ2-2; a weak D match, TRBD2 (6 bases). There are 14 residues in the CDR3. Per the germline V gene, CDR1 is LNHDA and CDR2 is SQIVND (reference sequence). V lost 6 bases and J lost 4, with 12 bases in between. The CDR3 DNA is TGTGCCAGTAGCCAGCGGGCGTCCACCGGGGAGCTGTTTTTT. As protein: CASSQRASTGELFF.

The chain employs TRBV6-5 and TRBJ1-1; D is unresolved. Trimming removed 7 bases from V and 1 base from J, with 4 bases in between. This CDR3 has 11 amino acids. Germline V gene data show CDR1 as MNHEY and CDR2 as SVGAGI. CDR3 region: CASNSNTEAFF. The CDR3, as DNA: TGTGCCAGCAACTCGAACACTGAAGCTTTCTTT.

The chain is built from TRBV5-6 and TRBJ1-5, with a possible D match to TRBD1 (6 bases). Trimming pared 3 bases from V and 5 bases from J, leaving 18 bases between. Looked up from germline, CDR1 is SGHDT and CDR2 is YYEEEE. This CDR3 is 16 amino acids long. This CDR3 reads CASSSFYRVKDQPQHF. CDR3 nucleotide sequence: TGTGCCAGCAGCTCATTCTACAGGGTTAAGGATCAGCCCCAGCATTTT.

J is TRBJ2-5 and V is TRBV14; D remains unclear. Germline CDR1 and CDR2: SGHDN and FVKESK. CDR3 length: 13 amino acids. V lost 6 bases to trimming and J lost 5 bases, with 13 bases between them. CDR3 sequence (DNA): TGTGCCAGCAGTCCCTCCGTGCGGGAGACCCAGTACTTC. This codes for CASSPSVRETQYF.

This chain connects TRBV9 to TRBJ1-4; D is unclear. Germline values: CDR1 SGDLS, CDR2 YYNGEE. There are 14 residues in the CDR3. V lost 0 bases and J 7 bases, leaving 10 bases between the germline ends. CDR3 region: CASSVGGLGEKLFF. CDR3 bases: TGTGCCAGCAGCGTAGGAGGGTTAGGTGAAAAACTGTTTTTT.

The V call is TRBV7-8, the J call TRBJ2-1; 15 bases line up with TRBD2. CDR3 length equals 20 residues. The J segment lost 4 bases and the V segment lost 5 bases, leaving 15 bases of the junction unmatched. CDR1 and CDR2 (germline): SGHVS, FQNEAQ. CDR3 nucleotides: TGTGCCAGCAGCCTAGGACTAGCGGGAGGGCCGGTCACACTTTACAATGAGCAGTTCTTC. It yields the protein CASSLGLAGGPVTLYNEQFF.

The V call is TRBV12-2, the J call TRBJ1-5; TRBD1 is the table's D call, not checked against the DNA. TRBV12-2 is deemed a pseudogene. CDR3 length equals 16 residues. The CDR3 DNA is TGTGCAAGTCGCCAGGACAGGGGGTATAGCAATCAGCCCCAGCATTTT. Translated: CASRQDRGYSNQPQHF.

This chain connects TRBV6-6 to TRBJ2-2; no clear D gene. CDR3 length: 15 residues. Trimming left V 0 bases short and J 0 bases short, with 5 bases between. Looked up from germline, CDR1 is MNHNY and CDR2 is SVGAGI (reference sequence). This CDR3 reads CASSYSSTNTGELFF. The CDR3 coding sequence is TGTGCCAGCAGTTACTCTAGCACGAACACCGGGGAGCTGTTTTTT.

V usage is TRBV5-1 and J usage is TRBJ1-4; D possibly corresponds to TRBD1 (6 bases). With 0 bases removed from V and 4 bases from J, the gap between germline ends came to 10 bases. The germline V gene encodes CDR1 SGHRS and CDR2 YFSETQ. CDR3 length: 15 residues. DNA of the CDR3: TGCGCCAGCAGCTTGGGACAGGCTCTTAATGAAAAACTGTTTTTT. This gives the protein CASSLGQALNEKLFF.

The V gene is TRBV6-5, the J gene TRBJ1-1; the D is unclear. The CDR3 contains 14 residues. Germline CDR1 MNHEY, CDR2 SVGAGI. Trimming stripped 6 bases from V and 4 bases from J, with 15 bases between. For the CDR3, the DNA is TGTGCCAGCAGCCCCTCGACCAGGCGCACTGAAGCTTTCTTT. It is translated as CASSPSTRRTEAFF.

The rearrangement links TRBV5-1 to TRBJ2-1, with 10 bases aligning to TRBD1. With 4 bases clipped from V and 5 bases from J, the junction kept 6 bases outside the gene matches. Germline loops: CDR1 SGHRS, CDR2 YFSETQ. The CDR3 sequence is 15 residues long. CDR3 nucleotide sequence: TGCGCCAGCAGCCTGGGACAGGGGAGAAACAATGAGCAGTTCTTC. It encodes CASSLGQGRNNEQFF. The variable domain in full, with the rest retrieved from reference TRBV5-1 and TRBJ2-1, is KAGVTQTPRYLIKTRGQQVTLSCSPISGHRSVSWYQQTPGQGLQFLFEYFSETQRNKGNFPGRFSGRQFSNSRSEMNVSTLELGDSALYLCASSLGQGRNNEQFFGPGTRLTVL.

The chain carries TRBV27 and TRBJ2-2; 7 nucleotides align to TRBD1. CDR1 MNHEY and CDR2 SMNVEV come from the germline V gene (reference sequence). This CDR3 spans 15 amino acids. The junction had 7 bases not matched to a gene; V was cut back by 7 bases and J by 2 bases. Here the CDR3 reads CASTLDRKNTGELFF. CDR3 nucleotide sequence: TGTGCCAGCACCTTGGACAGGAAAAACACCGGGGAGCTGTTTTTT.

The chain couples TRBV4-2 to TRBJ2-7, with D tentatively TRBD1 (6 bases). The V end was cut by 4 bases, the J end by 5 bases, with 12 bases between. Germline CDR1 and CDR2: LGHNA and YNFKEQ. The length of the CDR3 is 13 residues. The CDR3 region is CASSPPQGNEQYF. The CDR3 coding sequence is TGTGCCAGCAGCCCCCCACAGGGAAACGAGCAGTACTTC.

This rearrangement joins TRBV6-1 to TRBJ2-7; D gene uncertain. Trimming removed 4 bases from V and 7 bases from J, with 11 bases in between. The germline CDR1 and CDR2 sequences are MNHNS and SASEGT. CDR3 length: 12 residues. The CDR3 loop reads CASSATVVEQYF. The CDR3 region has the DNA TGTGCCAGCAGTGCCACGGTGGTGGAGCAGTACTTC.

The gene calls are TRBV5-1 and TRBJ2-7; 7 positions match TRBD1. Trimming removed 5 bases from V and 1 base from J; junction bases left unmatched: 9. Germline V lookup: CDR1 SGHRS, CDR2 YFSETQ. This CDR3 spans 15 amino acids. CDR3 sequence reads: CASRTRQGESYEQYF. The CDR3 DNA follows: TGCGCCAGCAGAACCAGGCAGGGGGAATCCTACGAGCAGTACTTC.

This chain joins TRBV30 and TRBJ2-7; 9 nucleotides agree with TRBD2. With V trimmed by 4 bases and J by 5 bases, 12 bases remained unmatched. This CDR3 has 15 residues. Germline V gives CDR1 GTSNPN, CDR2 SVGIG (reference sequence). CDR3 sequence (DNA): TGTGCCTGGACATATTTAGCGGGAGATCGGGACGAGCAGTACTTC. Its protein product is CAWTYLAGDRDEQYF.

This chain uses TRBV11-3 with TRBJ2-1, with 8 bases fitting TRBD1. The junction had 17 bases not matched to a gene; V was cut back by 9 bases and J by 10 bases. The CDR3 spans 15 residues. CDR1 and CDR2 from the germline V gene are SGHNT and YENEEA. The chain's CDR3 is CARVESDRVYFEQFF. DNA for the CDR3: TGTGCCAGAGTAGAGTCGGACAGGGTTTATTTCGAGCAGTTCTTC.